This T cell receptor beta chain was recovered during a study of cytomegalovirus exposure and HLA in healthy donors. On the study more broadly: A prior study identified approximately 110 million unique TCR beta sequences from 200 million or so T cells.

Study-wide results and caveats: Researchers counted some 150 TCR beta chains as cytomegalovirus-associated. High specificity and sensitivity for cytomegalovirus status were reported for the classifier. Prior analysis indicated that the majority of TCR beta V segments exhibited productivity approximately 87% or approximately 30% of the time.

The study ran its PCR with 60 Vbeta and 13 Jbeta primers. Libraries were prepared by immunoSEQ multiplex PCR; TCRdb keeps only in-frame clonotypes and omits some of them. The sample includes roughly 150,000 clones, 75% seen only once; the top ten take around 7%. Germline assignment: CDR1 SGHNT and CDR2 YYREEE (reference sequence). CDR3 size: 15 residues. Turning to this clone: Its target is unknown.

This clonotype was sampled from a man younger than 40 in good health and CMV-seronegative. The material sequenced was PBMCs. The chain uses TRBV5-4 and TRBJ1-3, with D tentatively TRBD2 (5 bases). The J call may be incorrect, as the DNA end agrees better with TRBJ2-2. CDR3 sequence (DNA): TGTGCCAGCAGCTTGGAGGTTAGCGTGACCGGGGAGCTGTTTTTT. Amino acids: CASSLEVSVTGELFF.